This is a list of T cell receptor beta chains from one sample in a study of OX40 agonist ivuxolimab in advanced cancers. TCRdb's table, derived via immunoSEQ multiplex PCR, lists solely in-frame clones and lacks some. In the table there are tens of thousands of clones, approximately 92% of which are singletons. Here the sequenced sample was CD4+ or CD8+ T cells sorted from blood, taken in a trial of the OX40 agonist ivuxolimab. The receptors derive from an adult with an advanced solid tumor such as melanoma, head and neck, liver or kidney cancer. CDR3s include the opening cysteine and the closing phenylalanine or tryptophan. D genes are given only for firm matches. Rows give clone size only sometimes, using once, few, many, or a class for an expanded clone.

cdr3_aa cdr3_nt j_call d_call v_call clone_size
CASSLTSRGETQYF TGTGCCAGCAGCTTGACTAGTCGAGGGGAGACCCAGTACTTC TRBJ2-5 - TRBV5-4 -
CASSPDQETQYF TGTGCCAGCAGCCCCGACCAAGAGACCCAGTACTTC TRBJ2-5 - TRBV5-6 -
CASSLGGYSYEQYF TGTGCCAGCAGCTTAGGGGGTTACTCCTACGAGCAGTACTTC TRBJ2-7 - TRBV7-8 -
CASSDPSGANVLTF TGTGCCAGCAGTGACCCCTCTGGGGCCAACGTCCTGACTTTC TRBJ2-6 - TRBV2 -
CASSPSGFPTGELFF TGTGCCAGCAGCCCCAGCGGGTTTCCCACCGGGGAGCTGTTTTTT TRBJ2-2 - TRBV4-2 -
CASTSGTTDTQYF TGCGCCAGCACTAGCGGGACCACAGATACGCAGTATTTT TRBJ2-3 TRBD2 TRBV5-1 few
CATGQGAYEQYF TGTGCCACCGGACAGGGGGCCTACGAGCAGTACTTC TRBJ2-7 TRBD1 TRBV15 -
CASSFAGGGPKNIQYF TGTGCCAGCAGCTTCGCGGGGGGAGGCCCCAAAAACATTCAGTACTTC TRBJ2-4 TRBD2 TRBV5-4 -
CASSYLAGYQETQYF TGCGCCAGCAGCTACTTAGCGGGGTACCAAGAGACCCAGTACTTC TRBJ2-5 TRBD2 TRBV5-1 once
CASKGSPYEQYF TGTGCCAGCAAGGGTAGCCCCTACGAGCAGTACTTC TRBJ2-7 - TRBV2 -
CASSPGGLNYGYTF TGCGCCAGCAGCCCCGGGGGGCTTAACTATGGCTACACCTTC TRBJ1-2 - TRBV5-1 once
CASSQGTDAGEQYF TGTGCCAGCTCTCAAGGGACAGACGCGGGGGAGCAGTACTTC TRBJ2-7 - TRBV18 -
CASSSRAGGEQYF TGTGCCAGCAGCTCCCGAGCGGGGGGCGAGCAGTACTTC TRBJ2-7 TRBD2 TRBV7-6 -
CASSLDGSPWGTEAFF TGTGCCAGCAGCTTAGATGGCAGCCCCTGGGGGACTGAAGCTTTCTTT TRBJ1-1 - TRBV7-2 -
CASTPARAGPSTDTQYF TGTGCCAGCACCCCAGCTAGGGCGGGCCCCTCCACAGATACGCAGTATTTT TRBJ2-3 - TRBV27 -
CASSLGQVNEKLFF TGTGCCAGCAGCTTAGGCCAGGTTAATGAAAAACTGTTTTTT TRBJ1-4 - TRBV7-9 -
CASSVEVAAIYEQYF TGTGCCAGCAGCGTAGAGGTAGCGGCTATCTACGAGCAGTACTTC TRBJ2-7 - TRBV9 -
CASSHRDSRRDEQFF TGTGCCAGCAGTCACCGGGACTCCCGCAGGGATGAGCAGTTCTTC TRBJ2-1 - TRBV6-7 once
CASSPWSANYGYTF TGTGCCAGCAGCCCATGGAGCGCTAACTATGGCTACACCTTC TRBJ1-2 - TRBV6-5 -
CASSSRAPGAYEQYF TGTGCCAGCAGCTCTAGAGCACCGGGAGCCTACGAGCAGTACTTC TRBJ2-7 - TRBV7-8 -
CSALSTDTQYF TGCAGTGCCTTGAGCACAGATACGCAGTATTTT TRBJ2-3 - TRBV20-1 -
CASSLAWHTDTQYF TGCGCCAGCAGCTTGGCCTGGCACACAGATACGCAGTATTTT TRBJ2-3 - TRBV5-1 -
CASSLQGVSGYTF TGTGCCAGCAGTTTGCAGGGGGTGTCTGGCTACACCTTC TRBJ1-2 TRBD1 TRBV27 -
CASSNRGYTDTQYF TGTGCCAGCAGTAACAGGGGCTACACAGATACGCAGTATTTT TRBJ2-3 TRBD1 TRBV6-5 -
CASSLRGQTYQPQHF TGTGCCAGCAGCTTGCGGGGCCAGACCTATCAGCCCCAGCATTTT TRBJ1-5 - TRBV5-6 -
CARIQGSNQPQHF TGTGCCAGGATTCAGGGTAGCAATCAGCCCCAGCATTTT TRBJ1-5 - TRBV5-3 -
CASSNPPGGRYGYTF TGTGCCAGCAGTAACCCACCCGGGGGACGCTATGGCTACACCTTC TRBJ1-2 - TRBV6-5 few
CASSWDWDSYEQYF TGTGCCAGCAGCTGGGACTGGGACTCCTACGAGCAGTACTTC TRBJ2-7 - TRBV7-2 -
CASSLGTGFYEQYF TGTGCCAGCAGCTTAGGGACAGGCTTCTACGAGCAGTACTTC TRBJ2-7 TRBD1 TRBV7-2 -
CATADRARAFF TGTGCCACCGCGGACAGGGCGAGGGCTTTCTTT TRBJ1-1 TRBD1 TRBV19 -
CASSLGPGTSGERHEQYF TGTGCCAGCAGTTTAGGGCCAGGGACTAGCGGGGAGCGGCACGAGCAGTACTTC TRBJ2-7 TRBD2 TRBV28 -
CASSLGLAGYNEQFF TGTGCCAGCAGCTTAGGTCTAGCGGGGTACAATGAGCAGTTCTTC TRBJ2-1 TRBD2 TRBV7-6 -
CASSRIRTGGWYEQYF TGTGCCAGCAGCCGAATCCGAACAGGGGGCTGGTACGAGCAGTACTTC TRBJ2-7 TRBD1 TRBV4-2 -
CASRRSNEQFF TGCGCCAGCCGGAGAAGCAATGAGCAGTTCTTC TRBJ2-1 - TRBV5-1 -
CASSLLPGQGAETQYF TGTGCCAGCAGTCTCTTGCCGGGACAGGGAGCGGAGACCCAGTACTTC TRBJ2-5 TRBD1 TRBV28 -
CASSLLNTGELFF TGTGCCAGCAGCTTATTGAACACCGGGGAGCTGTTTTTT TRBJ2-2 - TRBV7-3 -
CASSGQGRNEQFF TGTGCCAGCTCAGGACAGGGGAGGAATGAGCAGTTCTTC TRBJ2-1 TRBD1 TRBV18 -
CASSLIQGGSYEQYF TGTGCCAGCAGCTTAATCCAGGGCGGCTCCTACGAGCAGTACTTC TRBJ2-7 - TRBV7-2 -
CASSRDSYGYTF TGTGCCAGCAGTAGAGACAGCTATGGCTACACCTTC TRBJ1-2 - TRBV6-6 once
CASSTGGSTGELFF TGTGCCAGCAGCACCGGAGGGTCCACCGGGGAGCTGTTTTTT TRBJ2-2 - TRBV5-4 once
CASSRTGYNEQFF TGTGCCAGCAGCCGGACCGGATACAATGAGCAGTTCTTC TRBJ2-1 - TRBV28 -
CASSLERSYEQYF TGTGCCAGCAGCTTAGAACGATCCTACGAGCAGTACTTC TRBJ2-7 - TRBV11-2 -
CASRILRGQYF TGTGCCAGCAGGATACTACGAGGGCAGTACTTC TRBJ2-7 - TRBV6-6 -
CASSLAGTGLPNEKLFF TGTGCCAGCAGCTTAGCCGGGACAGGGTTACCTAATGAAAAACTGTTTTTT TRBJ1-4 TRBD1 TRBV7-9 -
CASMTPGTDTQYF TGTGCCAGCATGACACCAGGCACAGATACGCAGTATTTT TRBJ2-3 - TRBV6-5 -
CASSRDSGELFF TGTGCCAGCAGTCGGGACAGCGGGGAGCTGTTTTTT TRBJ2-2 TRBD1 TRBV9 -
CASSLPQGHGNTIYF TGTGCCAGCAGTTTACCCCAGGGACATGGAAACACCATATATTTT TRBJ1-3 - TRBV28 once
CASRRGGFSTDTQYF TGTGCCAGCAGGAGGGGAGGGTTTAGCACAGATACGCAGTATTTT TRBJ2-3 TRBD2 TRBV25-1 -
CASSLGGLAGDTQYF TGTGCCAGCAGCTTAGGGGGGTTAGCGGGAGATACGCAGTATTTT TRBJ2-3 TRBD2 TRBV7-2 -
CASSEKTDTQYF TGCGCCAGCAGTGAGAAGACAGATACGCAGTATTTT TRBJ2-3 - TRBV10-2 -
CASSGAGYGYTF TGTGCCAGCAGTGGGGCGGGCTATGGCTACACCTTC TRBJ1-2 - TRBV2 once
CASGPPGRTTYEQYF TGTGCCAGCGGTCCCCCGGGCAGGACCACCTACGAGCAGTACTTC TRBJ2-7 - TRBV28 -
CASSQDWNQPQHF TGCGCCAGCAGCCAAGACTGGAATCAGCCCCAGCATTTT TRBJ1-5 - TRBV4-3 -
CASKSPGQGYYEQYF TGTGCCAGCAAGTCACCGGGACAGGGGTACTACGAGCAGTACTTC TRBJ2-7 TRBD1 TRBV6-5 -
CASSLEVSGDEQYF TGCGCCAGCAGCTTGGAGGTTAGCGGGGACGAGCAGTACTTC TRBJ2-7 TRBD2 TRBV5-1 -
CASSNYGANQPQHF TGTGCCAGCAGCAACTACGGAGCAAATCAGCCCCAGCATTTT TRBJ1-5 - TRBV6-6 -